The clone carrying this T cell receptor beta chain was counted only a few times. These data originate in a study of blood T cells in healthy people across ages. The V and J ends lost 7 bases and 4 bases, in that order; junction bases with no gene match: 7. The CDR3 is 13 amino acids. Germline V CDR1 and CDR2: SQVTM, ANQGSEA. Then a second PCR, running roughly 7 to 11 cycles, was carried out with a sample-barcoded 5' primer and a J-beta primer mix. TCRdb ran MiXCR on the 5' RACE reads and lists one entry per CDR3 protein. The sample has 780,000 or so distinct CDR3 sequences; 25% are singletons. Separately, the same data were catalogued under a study of T cells of mothers and their children. That study adds: It was found that thymic selection shapes TCR recombination output similarly in related and unrelated pairs. Related mother-child pairs shared marginally more repertoire than unrelated pairs, though not significantly.

This clonotype was sampled from a boy younger than 18 in good health. Specimen: blood. V and J are TRBV29-1 and TRBJ2-3; TRBD1 matches 8 bases. The CDR3 DNA follows: TGCAGCGAAGGGGCAGGGGGCGCAGATACGCAGTATTTT. Encoded protein: CSEGAGGADTQYF.